This TCR beta chain was identified during a study of breast tumors, draining lymph nodes, adjacent tissues. TCRdb reprocessed the multiplex PCR reads via MiXCR and lists one record per CDR3 protein. In the table there are roughly 32,000 distinct CDR3 sequences, 36% of which are singletons. This CDR3 has 14 amino acids. Germline V gives CDR1 SNHLY, CDR2 FYNNEI. The J segment lost 2 bases and the V segment lost 4 bases, leaving 2 bases of the junction unmatched. This clonotype was observed many times. The V and J genes are TRBV2 and TRBJ2-3; TRBD2 matches 8 bases. The specimen was breast tumor tissue. This clonotype was sampled from a female donor with breast cancer. Some clones in this sample may be carry-over from other donors' samples. CDR3 coding DNA: TGTGCCAGCAGTGGGACTAGCCACACAGATACGCAGTATTTT. It encodes CASSGTSHTDTQYF.